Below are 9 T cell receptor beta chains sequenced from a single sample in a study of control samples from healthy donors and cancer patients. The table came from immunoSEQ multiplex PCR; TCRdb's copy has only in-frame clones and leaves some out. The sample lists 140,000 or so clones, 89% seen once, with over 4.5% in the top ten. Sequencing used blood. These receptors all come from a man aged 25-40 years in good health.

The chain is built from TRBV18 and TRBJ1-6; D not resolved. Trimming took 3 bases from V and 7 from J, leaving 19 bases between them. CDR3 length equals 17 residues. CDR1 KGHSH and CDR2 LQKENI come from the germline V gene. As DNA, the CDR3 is TGTGCCAGCTCACCGAGCCAAACCAGGTTTGGGAATTCACCCCTCCACTTT. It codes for CASSPSQTRFGNSPLHF.

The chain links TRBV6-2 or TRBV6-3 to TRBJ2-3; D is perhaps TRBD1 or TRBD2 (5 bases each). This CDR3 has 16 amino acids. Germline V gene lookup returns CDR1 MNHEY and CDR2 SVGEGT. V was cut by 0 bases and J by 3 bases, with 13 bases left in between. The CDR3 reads CASSYSPGAETDTQYF. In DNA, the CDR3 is TGTGCCAGCAGTTACTCCCCCGGGGCAGAAACAGATACGCAGTATTTT.

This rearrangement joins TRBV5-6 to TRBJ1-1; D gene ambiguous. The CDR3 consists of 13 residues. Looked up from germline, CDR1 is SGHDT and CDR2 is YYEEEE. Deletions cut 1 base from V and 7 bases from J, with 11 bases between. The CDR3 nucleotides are TGTGCCAGCAGCTTGTTTACCGGGGTTGAAGCTTTCTTT. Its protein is CASSLFTGVEAFF. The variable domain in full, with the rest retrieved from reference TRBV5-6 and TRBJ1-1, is DAGVTQSPTHLIKTRGQQVTLRCSPKSGHDTVSWYQQALGQGPQFIFQYYEEEERQRGNFPDRFSGHQFPNYSSELNVNALLLGDSALYLCASSLFTGVEAFFGQGTRLTVV.

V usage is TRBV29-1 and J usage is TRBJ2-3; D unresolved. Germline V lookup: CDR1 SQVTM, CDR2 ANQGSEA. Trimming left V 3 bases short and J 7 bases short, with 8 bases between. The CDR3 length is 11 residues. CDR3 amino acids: CSVDVGHTQYF. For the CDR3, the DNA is TGCAGCGTTGATGTGGGTCATACGCAGTATTTT.

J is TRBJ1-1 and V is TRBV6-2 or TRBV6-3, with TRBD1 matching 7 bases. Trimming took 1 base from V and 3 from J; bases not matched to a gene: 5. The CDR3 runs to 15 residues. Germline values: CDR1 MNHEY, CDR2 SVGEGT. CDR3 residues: CASSYYSTGDTEAFF. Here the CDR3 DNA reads TGTGCCAGCAGTTACTACTCCACAGGGGACACTGAAGCTTTCTTT.

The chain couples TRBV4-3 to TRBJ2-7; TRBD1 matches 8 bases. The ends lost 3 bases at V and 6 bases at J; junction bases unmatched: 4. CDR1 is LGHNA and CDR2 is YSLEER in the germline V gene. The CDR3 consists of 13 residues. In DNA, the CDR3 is TGCGCCAGCAGCCAGACAGGACAGGGCGAGCAGTACTTC. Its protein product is CASSQTGQGEQYF.

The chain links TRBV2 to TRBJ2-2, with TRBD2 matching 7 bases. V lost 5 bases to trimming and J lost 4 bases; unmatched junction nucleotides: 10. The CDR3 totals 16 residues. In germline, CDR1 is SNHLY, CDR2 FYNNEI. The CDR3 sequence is CASSLRYGGTTGELFF. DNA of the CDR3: TGTGCCAGCAGTCTCCGTTACGGGGGGACCACCGGGGAGCTGTTTTTT.

CDR3 coding DNA: TGCAGCGCGCGCGTCGGTTCGGGTACTGAAAAACTGTTTTTT. This codes for CSARVGSGTEKLFF. The chain links TRBV29-1 to TRBJ1-4; D uncertain. The ends were cut back, 7 bases at V and 7 bases at J, with 19 bases in the middle. This CDR3 region has 14 residues. Germline lookup yields CDR1 SQVTM and CDR2 ANQGSEA. Filled out from reference TRBV29-1 and TRBJ1-4, the complete variable domain reads SAVISQKPSRDICQRGTSLTIQCQVDSQVTMMFWYRQQPGQSLTLIATANQGSEATYESGFVIDKFPISRPNLTFSTLTVSNMSPEDSSIYLCSARVGSGTEKLFFGSGTQLSVL.

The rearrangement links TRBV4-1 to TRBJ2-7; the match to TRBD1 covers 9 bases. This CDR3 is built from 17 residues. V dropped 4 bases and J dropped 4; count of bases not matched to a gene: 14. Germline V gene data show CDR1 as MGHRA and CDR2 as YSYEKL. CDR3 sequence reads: CASSLSGGQGTLYEQYF. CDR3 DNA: TGCGCCAGCAGCCTTAGCGGTGGACAGGGGACACTTTACGAGCAGTACTTC.